The clone carrying this T cell receptor beta chain has a single count. Its antigen is as yet unknown. This record comes from a study of shared clonotypes between healthy human individuals. The study's findings and limits: Relative to their counterparts shared across all four donors, non-shared clonotypes exhibited diminished generation probabilities. Rarefaction revealed incomplete sorted-subset sequencing despite large depth.

CDR3 size: 13 residues. J lost 7 bases, V lost 5 bases, and 7 bases had no gene match. From germline, CDR1 is MDHEN and CDR2 SYDVKM. Sequenced by immunoSEQ multiplex PCR; TCRdb stores in-frame clones only, minus some. The data contain some 790,000 clones, roughly 72% of them singletons. The TCR comes from a woman aged 25 to 39 in good health. V is TRBV28 and J is TRBJ1-2; 7 bases agree with TRBD1. Material for sequencing was memory CD4+ T cells sorted from blood. The subset here: CD45RA-negative fraction. The CDR3 here is CASSPGGLSGYTF. Here the CDR3 DNA reads TGTGCCAGCAGTCCAGGGGGGCTCAGTGGCTACACCTTC.